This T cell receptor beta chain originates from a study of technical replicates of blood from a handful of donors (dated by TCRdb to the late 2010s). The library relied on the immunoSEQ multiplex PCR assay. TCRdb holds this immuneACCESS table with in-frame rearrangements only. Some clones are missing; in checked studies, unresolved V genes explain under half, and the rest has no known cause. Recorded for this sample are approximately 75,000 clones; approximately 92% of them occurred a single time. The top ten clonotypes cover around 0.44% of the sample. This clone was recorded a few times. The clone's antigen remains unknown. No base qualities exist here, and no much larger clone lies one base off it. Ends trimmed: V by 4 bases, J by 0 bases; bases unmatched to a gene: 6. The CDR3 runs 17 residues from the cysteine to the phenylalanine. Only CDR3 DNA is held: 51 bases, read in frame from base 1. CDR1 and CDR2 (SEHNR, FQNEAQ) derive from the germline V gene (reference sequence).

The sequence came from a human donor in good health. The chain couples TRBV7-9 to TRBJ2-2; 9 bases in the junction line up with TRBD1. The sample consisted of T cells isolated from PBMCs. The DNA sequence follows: TGTGCCAGCAGCTCTCCGGGACAGGGAACGAACACCGGGGAGCTGTTTTTT. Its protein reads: CASSSPGQGTNTGELFF.